This TCR beta chain was found in a study of cytomegalovirus exposure and HLA in healthy donors. Study-level findings and limits: A later analysis reportedly identified an Asian-associated ancestry cluster as carrying fewer N-insertions than the approximately 670-donor mean. Later on, a genetic analysis was performed. It linked a missense variant in DCLRE1C with V- and J-gene trimming of TCR beta. Cytomegalovirus status was reportedly diagnosed by the classifier with high sensitivity and specificity.

While unrecorded immune exposures were likely, the donors were nominally healthy when sampled. For this clone: The antigen is not known.

The PCR ran on 60 Vbeta and 13 Jbeta primers. Method: immunoSEQ multiplex PCR; TCRdb's copy keeps in-frame clones and lacks some. This sample has 150,000 to 200,000 clones; approximately 65% occur once, and the top ten carry around 3%. This CDR3 comprises 18 residues. The V end was cut by 0 bases, the J end by 4 bases, with 19 bases between. Germline loops: CDR1 SGHAT, CDR2 FQNNGV. This TCR derives from a man between 35 and 55 years old in good health and CMV-seronegative. What was sequenced was PBMCs. The rearrangement links TRBV11-2 to TRBJ2-4; possibly TRBD1 for D (5 bases). CDR3 sequence: CASSLEWQGRRPKNIQYF. As DNA, the CDR3 is TGTGCCAGCAGCTTAGAGTGGCAGGGAAGGCGCCCAAAAAACATTCAGTACTTC.